The clone carrying this T cell receptor beta chain is a singleton in its sample. The data originate from a study of blood T cell repertoires in COVID-19. The wider study: From the United States, Italy and Spain came samples of acute and convalescent COVID-19. Sources were T cells, B-cell-depleted T cells, or PBMCs; the material itself was cDNA or gDNA.

Original methodology: The assay estimated nucleated cells by amplifying reference gene primers. TCRdb's table, derived via immunoSEQ multiplex PCR, lists solely in-frame clones and lacks some. The V and J calls and clone size were taken over from that table, and D and trimming were inferred from the DNA. The profile covers roughly 410,000 clones, with about nine tenths appearing a single time and 1.5% to 1.8% taken by the ten largest. Seattle patients were enrolled during active infection and followed longitudinally. Unmatched junction bases numbered 6, after V lost 6 bases and J lost 4 bases. Germline V CDR1 and CDR2: MNHEY, SVGAGI. This CDR3 region has 14 residues.

The source material was peripheral blood. The chain is built from TRBV6-5 and TRBJ1-5; 7 nucleotides agree with TRBD1. The receptor was derived from a woman between 35 and 50 years old with COVID-19, enrolled during active disease. The CDR3 DNA sequence: TGTGCCAGCAGCCTCTGGGACAGTAATCAGCCCCAGCATTTT. This gives the protein CASSLWDSNQPQHF.